A selection of T cell receptor beta chains follows, all from one sample in a study of early T cells in non-severe SARS-CoV-2 infection. TCRdb reprocessed the 5' RACE reads via MiXCR and lists one record per CDR3 protein. The table has roughly 86,000 distinct CDR3 sequences, about 15% seen once. Sequencing was carried out using whole blood. The receptor set was obtained from an adult who was a healthcare worker with PCR-confirmed SARS-CoV-2 infection or an uninfected control (not recorded which). Both conserved end residues are part of each CDR3. A clone size is listed for some rows: how often the clone was seen (once, few, many), or a class if it is expanded.

CDR3 | size | V
CASSLVGTGISTGELFF | - | TRBV7-2
CASSQELWQNNEQFF | - | TRBV3-1
CASSLDPPRRGTDTQYF | - | TRBV11-2
CSARHYGQGAKGYTF | few | TRBV20-1
CASSQGTRGTRHSGEQFF | few | TRBV7-6
CASSGERSNQPQHF | - | TRBV12-3/TRBV12-4
CASTGPLGDLTLSGNTIYF | - | TRBV12-3/TRBV12-4
CASSEQGGTGELFF | few | TRBV2
CASSLAATSGGPTDTQYF | few | TRBV7-2
CASSSGTSGYTDTQYF | few | TRBV5-1
CASSLFLAGYNEQFF | - | TRBV5-5
CASTLGTFGELFF | few | TRBV12-3/TRBV12-4
CATSVRTDNSNQPQHF | many | TRBV24-1
CSVKDRGSYNEQFF | many | TRBV29-1
CASSLSPDGTGELFF | - | TRBV12-3/TRBV12-4